The rows below give T cell receptor beta chains drawn from one sample of a study of shared clonotypes between healthy human individuals. Measured with immunoSEQ multiplex PCR; TCRdb has only the in-frame clones, and not every one. The sample lists 550,000 to 700,000 clones; approximately 73% were seen once. The sequencing sample was made of memory CD4+ T cells sorted from blood. The receptors here all came from a woman aged 25 to 45 in good health. The CDR3 runs from the conserved cysteine through the conserved F or W. The D gene is left open where the match is weak. The size field is filled for only some rows; it gives once, few, many or a size class.

D,size,V,J,CDR3,DNA
NA,NA,TRBV10-2,TRBJ2-7,CASSEKGISYEQYF,TGCGCCAGCAGTGAGAAGGGGATCTCCTACGAGCAGTACTTC
NA,NA,TRBV5-4,TRBJ2-7,CASSLRGTSYEQYF,TGTGCCAGCAGCTTGAGGGGGACCTCCTACGAGCAGTACTTC
NA,NA,TRBV5-8,TRBJ2-1,CASNAAVSSYNEQFF,TGTGCCAGCAATGCCGCGGTCAGCTCCTACAATGAGCAGTTCTTC
NA,NA,TRBV28,TRBJ2-1,CASSPDTDKQFF,TGTGCCAGCAGCCCGGACACGGATAAGCAGTTCTTC
TRBD2,NA,TRBV2,TRBJ2-1,CASSKRIPGLADPAGNEQFF,TGTGCCAGCAGTAAAAGAATACCGGGACTAGCGGACCCTGCCGGCAATGAGCAGTTCTTC
NA,NA,TRBV6-5,TRBJ1-2,CASSYQGGIYGYTF,TGTGCCAGCAGTTACCAGGGAGGGATCTATGGCTACACCTTC
TRBD2,once,TRBV29-1,TRBJ2-1,CSVTPGRTRGYGEQFF,TGCAGCGTTACCCCCGGGAGGACTAGAGGGTATGGTGAGCAGTTCTTC
TRBD1,NA,TRBV25-1,TRBJ2-7,CASSESGTGLSYEQYF,TGTGCCAGCAGTGAATCCGGGACAGGGCTGTCCTACGAGCAGTACTTC
NA,NA,TRBV6-1,TRBJ1-2,CASEGPADGYTF,TGTGCCAGCGAGGGCCCGGCTGATGGCTACACCTTC
TRBD1,NA,TRBV4-1,TRBJ2-1,CASSQGVFWTGNEQFF,TGCGCCAGCAGCCAAGGGGTTTTTTGGACAGGGAATGAGCAGTTCTTC
TRBD1,NA,TRBV6-5,TRBJ2-7,CASSVAGTGGYEQYF,TGTGCCAGCAGTGTCGCCGGGACAGGGGGCTACGAGCAGTACTTC
NA,NA,TRBV19,TRBJ1-4,CASNDPAGWNEKLFF,TGTGCCAGTAACGATCCAGCAGGGTGGAATGAAAAACTGTTTTTT
NA,NA,TRBV25-1,TRBJ2-4,CASLDLAKNIQYF,TGTGCCAGCTTGGACTTAGCCAAAAACATTCAGTACTTC
NA,NA,TRBV30,TRBJ2-2,CAWSVGAGRELFF,TGTGCCTGGAGTGTTGGTGCCGGGAGGGAGCTGTTTTTT
NA,NA,TRBV5-6,TRBJ2-7,CASSLLSGPSYEQYF,TGTGCCAGCAGCTTGCTTAGCGGCCCCTCCTACGAGCAGTACTTC
TRBD1,NA,TRBV5-1,TRBJ1-2,CASSLGQGGGYTF,TGCGCCAGCAGCTTGGGACAGGGTGGAGGCTACACCTTC
TRBD1,NA,TRBV5-1,TRBJ2-3,CASSLGQGASTDTQYF,TGCGCCAGCAGCTTAGGACAGGGGGCAAGCACAGATACGCAGTATTTT
TRBD1,NA,TRBV29-1,TRBJ1-1,CSSGTDNTEAFF,TGCAGCTCTGGGACAGATAACACTGAAGCTTTCTTT
NA,once,TRBV11-1,TRBJ1-1,CASSRQSGANTEAFF,TGTGCCAGCAGTCGGCAGTCAGGGGCGAACACTGAAGCTTTCTTT
NA,NA,TRBV19,TRBJ1-5,CASLPRGGPQFYQPQHF,TGTGCCAGCCTTCCACGGGGGGGCCCACAATTCTATCAGCCCCAGCATTTT
NA,NA,TRBV2,TRBJ1-1,CASILDPTGGTEAFF,TGTGCCAGCATCCTGGACCCGACCGGGGGCACTGAAGCTTTCTTT
NA,NA,TRBV5-4,TRBJ2-1,CASSEVGEQFF,TGTGCCAGCAGCGAGGTCGGTGAGCAGTTCTTC
TRBD1,many,TRBV11-2,TRBJ1-5,CASSLDHGGTGGNQPQHF,TGTGCCAGCAGCTTAGATCATGGGGGGACAGGGGGCAATCAGCCCCAGCATTTT
TRBD2,few,TRBV5-1,TRBJ2-2,CASSLSGENTGELFF,TGCGCCAGCAGCCTTAGCGGGGAGAACACCGGGGAGCTGTTTTTT
NA,NA,TRBV2,TRBJ2-3,CASLRAVEDTQYF,TGTGCCAGCCTTCGAGCGGTGGAGGATACGCAGTATTTT
NA,few,TRBV5-1,TRBJ2-6,CASSFTGPSGANVLTF,TGCGCCAGCAGCTTTACGGGGCCCTCTGGGGCCAACGTCCTGACTTTC
TRBD1,NA,TRBV19,TRBJ2-2,CASAGGLNTGELFF,TGTGCCAGTGCAGGGGGTCTGAACACCGGGGAGCTGTTTTTT
TRBD2,once,TRBV6-6,TRBJ2-7,CASSHGRRGSSYEQYF,TGTGCCAGCAGCCACGGCCGGCGGGGGAGCTCCTACGAGCAGTACTTC
NA,once,TRBV6-1,TRBJ1-1,CASSVPSQNTEAFF,TGTGCCAGCAGTGTCCCGAGCCAGAACACTGAAGCTTTCTTT
TRBD2,once,TRBV15,TRBJ2-7,CATSGGDFYEQYF,TGTGCCACCAGCGGGGGGGATTTCTACGAGCAGTACTTC
NA,few,TRBV10-1,TRBJ2-2,CASSLSLVSGELFF,TGCGCCAGCAGCCTAAGTCTGGTATCCGGGGAGCTGTTTTTT
NA,NA,TRBV5-4,TRBJ2-5,CASSFLVAETQYF,TGTGCCAGCAGCTTTCTAGTAGCGGAGACCCAGTACTTC
TRBD2,NA,TRBV27,TRBJ2-2,CASSPPSGTAGDTGELFF,TGTGCCAGCAGCCCCCCCAGCGGGACCGCCGGGGACACCGGGGAGCTGTTTTTT
NA,few,TRBV7-9,TRBJ1-1,CASSPGTVENTEAFF,TGTGCCAGCAGCCCCGGGACGGTAGAGAACACTGAAGCTTTCTTT
TRBD1,NA,TRBV7-6,TRBJ1-4,CASSKGQGDEKLFF,TGTGCCAGCAGCAAGGGACAGGGAGATGAAAAACTGTTTTTT
NA,NA,TRBV11-2,TRBJ2-1,CASSPLRDNEQFF,TGTGCCAGCAGCCCCCTTCGGGACAATGAGCAGTTCTTC
TRBD2,NA,TRBV2,TRBJ2-2,CASSETSGVNTGELFF,TGTGCCAGCAGTGAGACTAGCGGGGTGAACACCGGGGAGCTGTTTTTT
TRBD2,NA,TRBV7-9,TRBJ2-1,CASSDNSGSSYNEQFF,TGTGCCAGCAGCGACAACAGCGGGAGCTCCTACAATGAGCAGTTCTTC
TRBD1,NA,TRBV11-2,TRBJ2-5,CASSLLGQQETQYF,TGTGCCAGCAGTCTCTTGGGACAGCAAGAGACCCAGTACTTC
TRBD1,once,TRBV18,TRBJ1-6,CASSPGQPVRNSPLHF,TGTGCCAGCTCACCGGGACAGCCCGTTCGTAATTCACCCCTCCACTTT
NA,NA,TRBV7-9,TRBJ1-6,CASTYDGGNSPLHF,TGTGCCAGCACCTACGACGGAGGGAATTCACCCCTCCACTTT
TRBD1,NA,TRBV30,TRBJ2-2,CACDRVNTGELFF,TGTGCCTGTGACAGGGTGAACACCGGGGAGCTGTTTTTT
TRBD1,NA,TRBV18,TRBJ2-5,CASSLGQGETQYF,TGTGCCAGCTCACTAGGACAGGGAGAGACCCAGTACTTC
TRBD2,NA,TRBV30,TRBJ2-3,CAWSRSNGRGDTQYF,TGTGCCTGGAGTCGGTCAAACGGGAGGGGTGATACGCAGTATTTT
NA,NA,TRBV20-1,TRBJ2-2,CSARGSGELFF,TGCAGTGCTAGAGGGTCCGGGGAGCTGTTTTTT
NA,NA,TRBV4-1,TRBJ1-1,CASSQASGTEAFF,TGCGCCAGCAGCCAAGCATCGGGCACTGAAGCTTTCTTT
NA,NA,TRBV28,TRBJ1-2,CASSLFGGSANYGYTF,TGTGCCAGCAGTTTATTCGGAGGCAGCGCTAACTATGGCTACACCTTC
NA,NA,TRBV11-2,TRBJ1-1,CASSRGRNTEAFF,TGTGCCAGCAGCCGCGGACGTAACACTGAAGCTTTCTTT
NA,few,TRBV7-9,TRBJ2-7,CASTAGTKGYEQYF,TGTGCCAGCACTGCTGGGACAAAGGGCTACGAGCAGTACTTC
TRBD1,NA,TRBV5-6,TRBJ2-7,CASSSTRDSIYEQYF,TGTGCCAGCAGTTCGACCCGGGACAGTATCTACGAGCAGTACTTC
TRBD1,NA,TRBV2,TRBJ1-5,CASSEEQGARQPQHF,TGTGCCAGCAGTGAAGAACAGGGGGCACGACAGCCCCAGCATTTT
NA,NA,TRBV4-1,TRBJ1-1,CASSQPQGRAEAFF,TGCGCCAGCAGCCAGCCCCAGGGAAGGGCTGAAGCTTTCTTT
TRBD2,NA,TRBV28,TRBJ2-4,CASSSPGGSGRGAKNIQYF,TGTGCCAGCAGTTCCCCGGGGGGTAGCGGGAGGGGAGCCAAAAACATTCAGTACTTC
NA,NA,TRBV28,TRBJ2-7,CASSLGGATYEQYF,TGTGCCAGCAGTTTAGGCGGGGCAACCTACGAGCAGTACTTC
TRBD1,once,TRBV19,TRBJ1-2,CASSDRGSIYGYTF,TGTGCCAGTAGCGACAGGGGCAGCATCTATGGCTACACCTTC
TRBD1,once,TRBV28,TRBJ1-5,CASGITGDSQPQHF,TGTGCCTCCGGAATCACAGGGGATAGTCAGCCCCAGCATTTT
NA,few,TRBV5-4,TRBJ2-6,CASSYWVGGANVLTF,TGTGCCAGCAGCTATTGGGTTGGCGGGGCCAACGTCCTGACTTTC
NA,few,TRBV25-1,TRBJ1-1,CASSDPGGTEAFF,TGTGCCAGCAGTGACCCGGGCGGCACTGAAGCTTTCTTT
TRBD1,few,TRBV15,TRBJ2-3,CATSVGQATDTQYF,TGTGCCACCAGCGTGGGACAGGCCACAGATACGCAGTATTTT
NA,few,TRBV18,TRBJ2-7,CASSLNHEQYF,TGTGCCAGCTCACTTAACCACGAGCAGTACTTC